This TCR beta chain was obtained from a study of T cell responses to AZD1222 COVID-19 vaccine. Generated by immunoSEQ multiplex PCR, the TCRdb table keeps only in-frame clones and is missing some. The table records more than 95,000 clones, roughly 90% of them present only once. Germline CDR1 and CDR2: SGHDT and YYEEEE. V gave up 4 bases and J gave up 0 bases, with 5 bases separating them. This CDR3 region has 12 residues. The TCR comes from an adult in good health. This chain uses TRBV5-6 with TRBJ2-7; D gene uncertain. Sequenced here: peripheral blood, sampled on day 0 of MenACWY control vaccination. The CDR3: CASSGASYEQYF. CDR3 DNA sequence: TGTGCCAGCAGCGGAGCCTCCTACGAGCAGTACTTC.